This record concerns one T cell receptor (beta chain) sequence. Antigen specificity is unknown. A read error is likely, as this CDR3 ends without the conserved phenylalanine or tryptophan. The sample originates from a study of post-analysis software for immune sequencing data. Study-level background: The disease courses spanned relapsing-remitting, secondary progressive and progressive-relapsing forms of multiple sclerosis.

The length of the CDR3 is 14 residues. CDR1 is ENHRY, CDR2 SYGVKD, per germline. Trimming removed 7 bases at V and 8 bases at J, with 18 bases between. TCR beta cDNA libraries had unique molecular identifiers. TCRdb passed the PCR reads through MiXCR, listing each CDR3 protein once. The sample includes hundreds of thousands of distinct CDR3 sequences, under 55% of them seen just once. Study conclusions and caveats: TRBV5-6, TRBV5-1 and TRBV20-1 belonged to a set of five TRBV segments that were more frequent in patients than controls.

The receptor was derived from a girl aged 5 to 17 with multiple sclerosis. The material sequenced was blood. This chain uses TRBV10-3 with TRBJ2-1; a possible D gene is TRBD2 (5 bases). The CDR3 sequence: CAIKSSRAEDEQFL. For the CDR3, the DNA is TGTGCCATCAAAAGTAGTCGAGCGGAGGATGAGCAGTTCCTC.